This TCR beta chain is drawn from a study of blood T cell repertoires in COVID-19 (dated by TCRdb to about 2020). About the investigation overall: Collaborator samples came from the United States, Italy and Spain and covered acute and convalescent phases of COVID-19. The repertoires were made available in a free public database intended to serve as a resource for research on the immune response to SARS-CoV-2. The prospective study material was composed of cDNA or gDNA derived from T cells, B-cell-depleted T cells, or PBMCs. Samples came from the ongoing ImmuneRACE study (first 160 participants) plus 1,254 subjects from 6 global collaborators. The sample metadata nearly always contained a de-identified subject ID, COVID-19 status, age in years and sex. The dataset comprised deeply sampled blood TCRbeta repertoires from subjects exposed to, actively infected with, or recovered from COVID-19. HLA class I and class II types, where available, came from metadata supplied by the sample provider rather than from assay-based typing. What the study reported, not specific to this receptor: How much clinical and demographic metadata was included differed by source and by participant, and the metadata was provided uncurated.

TCRbeta CDR3 regions were amplified from genomic DNA by means of the immunoSEQ Assay, a bias-controlled multiplex PCR. In the paper's pipeline: Nucleated cell counts per sample were estimated from amplification of reference gene primers within the assay. To quantify the absolute abundance of each unique TCRbeta CDR3 rearrangement, sequence reads were collapsed and filtered. For each sample, productive Simpson clonality was calculated as the square root of Simpson's diversity index over productive rearrangements. Imported from immuneACCESS, the table was reduced by TCRdb to in-frame sequences with V and J called. These copies leave out some clones; in studies compared against another copy, an unresolved V gene accounts for under half, and the cause of the remainder is not known. V and J calls and clone size are those listed in that table; D and trimming were worked out from the DNA. Within this sample are fewer than 150,000 clones, with 75% to 90% of them counted one time only. The ten largest clones capture about 18% of the sample.

In the prospective study, participants were roughly 18 to 100 years old, resided in 24 geographic areas of the United States, and were enrolled through a virtual design. In the prospective study, participants were assigned to cohorts based on the clinical history participants reported in a screening survey and a study questionnaire. For ImmuneRACE Cohort 3, a participant was defined as recovered based on two consecutive negative NP/OP PCR tests, clearance by a healthcare professional, or resolution of symptoms. In the prospective study, whole blood, serum and a nasopharyngeal or oropharyngeal swab were collected from each participant by mobile phlebotomists. Over a roughly two-month period, participants in the prospective study had the option of providing additional blood draws and questionnaires. Blood samples from the prospective study were shipped frozen or at room temperature prior to DNA extraction.

Notes on this clone: What antigen it recognizes has not been identified. Base qualities are not provided; no much larger clone lies one nucleotide away.

As encoded in the germline V gene (reference sequence), CDR1 is GTSNPN while CDR2 is SVGIG. The CDR3 starts with the cysteine, ends with the phenylalanine, and has 15 residues. CDR3 DNA only is kept here, 45 bases in frame from base 1. For this chain, trimming is 2 bases at the V end and 5 bases at the J end, and the number of junction bases without a gene match is 4. This receptor was obtained from a man aged 25-45 years who had recovered from COVID-19. The material sequenced was PBMCs or T cells enriched from blood (not recorded which). The chain was built from TRBV30 and TRBJ2-5; 14 bases in between match TRBD2. The CDR3 protein sequence reads: CAWSPRLAGGETQYF. The DNA sequence follows: TGTGCCTGGAGTCCCCGACTAGCGGGAGGGGAGACCCAGTACTTC.